The 32 T cell receptor beta chains below all came from one sample that was sequenced in a study of T cell responses to AZD1222 COVID-19 vaccine. The table came from immunoSEQ multiplex PCR; TCRdb's copy has only in-frame clones and leaves some out. The sample shows 90,000 to 100,000 clones, approximately 90% of them seen only once. The specimen was peripheral blood, collected on day 0 of AZD1222 vaccination. The receptor set was obtained from an adult in good health.

V and J are TRBV6-5 and TRBJ2-5, with 8 positions matching TRBD2. V was clipped by 4 bases and J by 2 bases; unmatched bases: 3. The CDR3 loop spans 14 amino acids. In germline, CDR1 is MNHEY, CDR2 SVGAGI. CDR3 sequence: CASSSGLAQETQYF. In DNA, the CDR3 is TGTGCCAGCAGTTCCGGACTAGCTCAAGAGACCCAGTACTTC.

The chain couples TRBV7-9 to TRBJ2-3; TRBD2 might be the D (6 bases). Germline CDR1 reads SEHNR; CDR2 reads FQNEAQ (reference sequence). The germline V and J ends were trimmed by 5 bases and 1 base, with 16 bases remaining between them. The CDR3 has 16 residues. Here the CDR3 reads CASSPLGIAGTDTQYF. The CDR3 DNA is TGTGCCAGCAGCCCCCTCGGGATAGCGGGCACAGATACGCAGTATTTT.

The chain recombines TRBV7-2 with TRBJ1-1; 8 nucleotides agree with TRBD1. V lost 4 bases, J lost 6 bases, and 10 bases stayed unmatched. The CDR3 sequence is 15 residues long. CDR1 and CDR2 from the germline V gene are SGHTA and FQGNSA. Here the CDR3 DNA reads TGTGCCAGCAGCTCCCGGACAGGGTTGGGAGCTGAAGCTTTCTTT. Residues: CASSSRTGLGAEAFF.

The chain combines TRBV5-8 with TRBJ2-7; 9 nucleotides align to TRBD1. V trimming: 4 bases; J trimming: 4 bases; junction bases outside the gene matches: 9. Germline CDR1 reads SGHTS; CDR2 reads YDEGEE. CDR3 length: 15 amino acids. The CDR3 nucleotides are TGTGCCAGCAGCCGAGGGACAGGGTCCGGTTACGAGCAGTACTTC. Amino acid sequence: CASSRGTGSGYEQYF.

The sample holds one count of this clone. This chain connects TRBV7-2 to TRBJ2-3; 7 bases line up with TRBD2. The CDR3 runs to 14 residues. Looked up from germline, CDR1 is SGHTA and CDR2 is FQGNSA. With V trimmed by 1 base and J by 4 bases, 2 bases remained unmatched. In DNA, the CDR3 is TGTGCCAGCAGCTTAGAGCTAGCGGCAGATACGCAGTATTTT. Translation: CASSLELAADTQYF.

A few counts support this clone. The chain links TRBV6-2 or TRBV6-3 to TRBJ1-6; 7 nucleotides agree with TRBD1. Trimming took 5 bases from V and 5 from J; bases not matched to a gene: 3. Germline V gene sequence: CDR1 MNHEY, CDR2 SVGEGT. The CDR3 covers 14 residues. CDR3: CASSDGQDNSPLHF. DNA for the CDR3: TGTGCCAGCAGTGACGGACAGGATAATTCACCCCTCCACTTT.

The rearrangement links TRBV28 to TRBJ1-2; D is ambiguous. The CDR3 runs 13 residues. The ends were cut back, 1 base at V and 6 bases at J, with 9 bases in the middle. From germline, CDR1 is MDHEN and CDR2 SYDVKM. The CDR3: CASSLSGGNGYTF. In nucleotides, the CDR3 is TGTGCCAGCAGTTTATCGGGAGGTAATGGCTACACCTTC.

CDR3 in amino acids: CATSRDTYSNQPQHF. The DNA of the CDR3 is TGTGCCACCAGTCGGGACACCTATAGCAATCAGCCCCAGCATTTT. This chain joins TRBV24-1 and TRBJ1-5; tentative D call: TRBD1 (6 bases). Germline V gives CDR1 KGHDR, CDR2 SFDVKD. The CDR3 totals 15 residues. V lost 6 bases to trimming and J lost 0 bases, with 11 bases between them.

This clone was recorded only once. This chain uses TRBV4-3 with TRBJ1-1; D is unclear. CDR3 length equals 14 residues. V lost 0 bases and J lost 1, with 6 bases in between. Germline loops: CDR1 LGHNA, CDR2 YSLEER. CDR3 DNA sequence: TGCGCCAGCAGCCAAGACCGTGGGAACACTGAAGCTTTCTTT. Translated, it gives CASSQDRGNTEAFF.

V and J are TRBV5-1 and TRBJ2-5; 7 bases are a match to TRBD1. The V and J ends lost 4 bases and 2 bases, in that order; junction bases with no gene match: 5. This CDR3 is 14 amino acids long. Looked up from germline, CDR1 is SGHRS and CDR2 is YFSETQ. The CDR3 loop is CASSVGRGQETQYF. The CDR3 DNA reads TGCGCCAGCAGCGTTGGCAGGGGGCAAGAGACCCAGTACTTC.

The chain couples TRBV20-1 to TRBJ2-7; unclear D gene. The CDR3 loop spans 13 amino acids. The ends were cut back, 3 bases at V and 6 bases at J, with 15 bases in the middle. Germline V gives CDR1 DFQATT, CDR2 SNEGSKA (reference sequence). The CDR3 DNA sequence: TGCAGTGCTAGTCCCCCAAATCCCTCCGAGCAGTACTTC. This translates into CSASPPNPSEQYF.

Comment on this clone: This CDR3 is also generated by other DNA sequences in the sample. The V and J genes are TRBV28 and TRBJ1-2; D is unclear. Trimming left V 6 bases short and J 5 bases short, with 4 bases between. This CDR3 region has 10 residues. CDR1 is MDHEN, CDR2 SYDVKM, per germline. The CDR3 here is CASSSYGYTF. CDR3 coding DNA: TGTGCCAGCAGCAGTTATGGCTACACCTTC.

V gene TRBV19 combines with J gene TRBJ1-5; D gene uncertain. The germline V gene encodes CDR1 LNHDA and CDR2 SQIVND (reference sequence). Between the trimmed V and J ends, which lost 8 bases and 0 bases, there was a span of 11 bases. This CDR3 has 14 amino acids. The CDR3 protein is CASGIVNSNQPQHF. In DNA form, the CDR3 reads TGTGCCAGTGGAATCGTAAATAGCAATCAGCCCCAGCATTTT.

V and J are TRBV7-3 and TRBJ2-7, with 11 nucleotides matching TRBD2. Trimming at V came to 5 bases and at J to 2 bases, leaving 5 bases not matched to a gene. The CDR3 contains 15 residues. Germline-derived CDR1 and CDR2 are SGHTA and FQGTGA. The CDR3 loop is CASSPGTSGTYEQYF. DNA of the CDR3: TGTGCCAGCAGCCCCGGGACTAGCGGAACCTACGAGCAGTACTTC.

The V call is TRBV7-2, the J call TRBJ2-7; 8 nucleotides agree with TRBD1. V shed 4 bases and J 0 bases; nucleotides not matched to a gene: 2. The CDR3 is made up of 14 amino acids. From germline, CDR1 is SGHTA and CDR2 FQGNSA. Here the CDR3 DNA reads TGTGCCAGCAGCTGGGACAGGAGCTCCTACGAGCAGTACTTC. This gives the protein CASSWDRSSYEQYF.

The rearrangement uses TRBV6-5 and TRBJ2-7; TRBD1 aligns across 8 bases. CDR1 and CDR2 from the germline V gene are MNHEY and SVGAGI. The CDR3 contains 13 residues. With 10 bases clipped from V and 5 bases from J, the junction kept 10 bases outside the gene matches. The CDR3 protein is CATLRTGSNEQYF. CDR3 DNA sequence: TGTGCCACCCTAAGGACAGGGAGCAACGAGCAGTACTTC.

The J gene is TRBJ2-1, the V gene TRBV19; 7 nucleotides match TRBD2. The ends lost 1 base at V and 2 bases at J; junction bases unmatched: 11. The CDR3 extends over 18 amino acids. Germline lookup yields CDR1 LNHDA and CDR2 SQIVND (reference sequence). The chain's CDR3 is CASSIGASGIPTYNEQFF. DNA of the CDR3: TGTGCCAGTAGTATAGGGGCTAGCGGCATACCTACCTACAATGAGCAGTTCTTC.

The rearrangement uses TRBV14 and TRBJ2-7, with 7 bases fitting TRBD2. Germline V gives CDR1 SGHDN, CDR2 FVKESK. J was trimmed by 4 bases and V by 4 bases; bases with no gene match: 7. The CDR3 loop spans 14 amino acids. CDR3 sequence (DNA): TGTGCCAGCAGCCGGATCGGGGGGTTTTACGAGCAGTACTTC. Translation: CASSRIGGFYEQYF.

The chain uses TRBV5-6 and TRBJ2-1, with 12 bases lining up with TRBD2. The junction had 10 bases not matched to a gene; V was cut back by 5 bases and J by 4 bases. This CDR3 region has 17 residues. In germline, CDR1 is SGHDT, CDR2 YYEEEE. The CDR3 region is CASRRAPGLAGYNEQFF. The CDR3 DNA reads TGTGCCAGCAGACGCGCCCCGGGACTAGCGGGTTACAATGAGCAGTTCTTC.

The V gene is TRBV7-8, the J gene TRBJ2-3; D not certain. The germline gives CDR1 SGHVS, CDR2 FQNEAQ. The CDR3 runs to 14 residues. The V end lost 2 bases, the J end lost 1 base, and 7 bases lay between the germline ends. The CDR3 is CASSLRRGTDTQYF. CDR3 DNA sequence: TGTGCCAGCAGCTTACGGCGTGGCACAGATACGCAGTATTTT.

The V and J genes are TRBV28 and TRBJ1-3, with a weak D call TRBD1 (5 bases). Trimming removed 5 bases from V and 2 bases from J, with 19 bases in between. The CDR3 has 17 residues. Germline-derived CDR1 and CDR2 are MDHEN and SYDVKM. As DNA, the CDR3 is TGTGCCAGCAGTCCCTCAGGGACGACTTTGGCTGGAAACACCATATATTTT. This sequence encodes CASSPSGTTLAGNTIYF.

This clone was picked up a small number of times. The CDR3 sequence: CATSEGSGRYTGELFF. CDR3 sequence (DNA): TGTGCCACCAGTGAGGGGAGCGGGAGGTACACCGGGGAGCTGTTTTTT. V usage is TRBV24-1 and J usage is TRBJ2-2, with 9 bases matching TRBD2. Germline lookup yields CDR1 KGHDR and CDR2 SFDVKD. The CDR3 runs to 16 residues. J gave up 3 bases and V 4 bases, and 5 bases lay outside the gene matches.

The V gene is TRBV9, the J gene TRBJ2-3, with TRBD1 matching 9 bases. This CDR3 is built from 17 residues. V was clipped by 3 bases and J by 1 base; unmatched bases: 9. The germline V gene has CDR1 SGDLS and CDR2 YYNGEE. Here the CDR3 DNA reads TGTGCCAGCAGCGGACAGGGGGGATTACTGGGCACAGATACGCAGTATTTT. Protein: CASSGQGGLLGTDTQYF.

CDR3 residues: CASIGSGHGYTF. The CDR3 DNA is TGTGCCAGCATCGGGTCTGGGCATGGCTACACCTTC. The rearrangement uses TRBV28 and TRBJ1-2; D remains unclear. The V gene's germline CDR1 is MDHEN and CDR2 SYDVKM. CDR3 size: 12 residues. Trimming removed 7 bases from V and 6 bases from J, with 12 bases in between.

The V gene is TRBV19, the J gene TRBJ2-1, with TRBD1 matching 9 bases. The V segment lost 4 bases and the J segment 1 base; nucleotides outside the gene matches: 5. The CDR3 runs 16 residues. Germline CDR1 and CDR2: LNHDA and SQIVND (reference sequence). The CDR3 spells CASSKDRGESYNEQFF. The CDR3 coding sequence is TGTGCCAGTAGTAAAGACAGGGGGGAATCCTACAATGAGCAGTTCTTC.

The chain couples TRBV11-2 to TRBJ1-5; D not resolved. The CDR3 is 15 residues long. Germline V gene lookup returns CDR1 SGHAT and CDR2 FQNNGV. The V gene lost 0 bases and the J gene lost 2 bases, with 8 bases spanning the gap. DNA for the CDR3: TGTGCCAGCAGCTTAGATCTGCCGGGCAATCAGCCCCAGCATTTT. Amino acid sequence: CASSLDLPGNQPQHF.

This clone was counted a single time. The V gene is TRBV12-3 or TRBV12-4, the J gene TRBJ1-2; tentative D call: TRBD1 (5 bases). V lost 1 base and J lost 4, with 7 bases in between. The CDR3 has 13 amino acids. The CDR3 sequence: CASSLDRFYGYTF. The CDR3 nucleotides are TGTGCCAGCAGTTTAGACAGGTTCTATGGCTACACCTTC.

This clone occurred once. This chain links TRBV29-1 with TRBJ2-3, with D possibly being TRBD2 (6 bases). The CDR3 length is 14 residues. The germline V gene has CDR1 SQVTM and CDR2 ANQGSEA. Trimming took 0 bases from V and 2 from J, leaving 9 bases between them. CDR3 coding DNA: TGCAGCGTTGAAGAGGGAGGACCCACAGATACGCAGTATTTT. Translation: CSVEEGGPTDTQYF.

The chain recombines TRBV12-5 with TRBJ2-7; D unclear. The CDR3 contains 14 residues. V was clipped by 7 bases and J by 3 bases, with 16 bases between them. Germline V CDR1 and CDR2: LGHNT, FRNRAP. The CDR3 sequence: CASVSIRPSYEQYF. Here the CDR3 DNA reads TGTGCTAGTGTCTCCATCCGGCCGAGCTACGAGCAGTACTTC.

This sequence joins TRBV6-2 or TRBV6-3 and TRBJ2-3; D may correspond to TRBD1 or TRBD2 (6 bases each). V was shortened by 2 bases and J by 2 bases, with 14 bases between the two germline ends. Germline CDR1 and CDR2: MNHEY and SVGEGT. The CDR3 covers 16 residues. The CDR3 bases are TGTGCCAGCAGTTACGGGGTTCGGGGGCCCACAGATACGCAGTATTTT. This codes for CASSYGVRGPTDTQYF.

This clone appeared once. The chain recombines TRBV19 with TRBJ1-4; 9 nucleotides align to TRBD1. After removal of 2 bases from V and 6 bases from J, the junction contained 10 bases not matched to a gene. The CDR3 has 17 residues. The germline gives CDR1 LNHDA, CDR2 SQIVND (reference sequence). The CDR3 sequence is CASSITGGTGLHEKLFF. The DNA for the CDR3 is TGTGCCAGTAGTATAACGGGGGGGACAGGGCTGCATGAAAAACTGTTTTTT.

V usage is TRBV28 and J usage is TRBJ1-2; 8 bases map to TRBD1. Germline-derived CDR1 and CDR2 are MDHEN and SYDVKM. V shed 6 bases and J 3 bases; nucleotides not matched to a gene: 6. This CDR3 spans 14 amino acids. The CDR3 is CASSSGGADYGYTF. As DNA, the CDR3 is TGTGCCAGCAGCTCAGGGGGCGCTGACTATGGCTACACCTTC.